This T cell receptor (beta chain) was sequenced during a study of CD8 T cells in ankylosing spondylitis. Study-wide findings and caveats: In peripheral blood, disease-linked CD8+ clones occurred at relatively low frequencies.

This clonotype appeared a few times. Its antigen is not identified. TCRdb reprocessed the 5' RACE reads via MiXCR and lists one record per CDR3 protein. This table holds 250,000 or so distinct CDR3 sequences, around a tenth found once. This CDR3 region has 17 residues. Germline CDR1 is MNHEY and CDR2 is SVGEGT. Trimming removed 6 bases from V and 2 bases from J, with 17 bases in between. Sequencing used blood, either unsorted or a sorted T cell fraction (not recorded which). This clonotype was obtained from a male donor with ankylosing spondylitis or in good health (not recorded which). This chain joins TRBV6-2 or TRBV6-3 and TRBJ2-6, with D maybe TRBD2 (5 bases). The CDR3 region is CASRRANLETGANVLTF. The CDR3, as DNA: TGTGCCAGCAGGAGGGCCAACCTGGAGACTGGGGCCAACGTCCTGACTTTC.